This T cell receptor (beta chain) was retrieved from a study of breast tumors, draining lymph nodes, adjacent tissues. Points from the study as a whole: Luminal-like breast cancer showed significantly higher tumor–nontumor repertoire similarity than basal-like. Tumor T cell lymph node origin was a supported hypothesis, not proven. The data were judged consistent with most tumor T cells coming from lymph node and expanding in tumor. Tumor repertoires ranked between lymph nodes and nontumor tissue in diversity, with V and J gene preferences.

Axillary draining lymph nodes of breast cancer patients supplied the node samples. V gave up 4 bases and J gave up 4 bases, with 8 bases separating them. The CDR3 covers 13 residues. Germline CDR1 and CDR2: LNHDA and SQIVND (reference sequence). This clonotype was detected many times. As yet, its antigen is unknown. TCRdb called the multiplex PCR reads again in MiXCR, with one record for every CDR3 protein. The sample carries 200,000 to 250,000 distinct CDR3 sequences, around 35% recorded once. The sequencing input was axillary lymph node tissue. The chain employs TRBV19 and TRBJ2-1; D is uncertain. The sequence came from a female donor with breast cancer. Some clones in this sample may be carry-over from other donors' samples. CDR3 loop: CASSSRIYNEQFF. CDR3 nucleotides: TGTGCCAGTAGTAGCAGGATTTACAATGAGCAGTTCTTC. The variable domain in full, with the rest retrieved from reference TRBV19 and TRBJ2-1, is DGGITQSPKYLFRKEGQNVTLSCEQNLNHDAMYWYRQDPGQGLRLIYYSQIVNDFQKGDIAEGYSVSREKKESFPLTVTSAQKNPTAFYLCASSSRIYNEQFFGPGTRLTVL.